The 23 T cell receptor beta chains in this list originate from one sample, sequenced in a study of Graves' ophthalmopathy and Graves' hyperthyroidism. Researchers took RNA transcripts and amplified TCR beta CDR3 regions from them. Second-round multiplex PCR came after first-round RT-PCR with HTBI primers. TCRdb re-called the multiplex PCR reads through MiXCR, storing one row per CDR3 protein. The sample carries 200,000 to 250,000 distinct CDR3 sequences, less than 55% recorded once. Sequenced sample: peripheral blood. The source of these receptors is an adult man with Graves' ophthalmopathy.

Only a few counts were recorded for this clonotype. J is TRBJ1-2 and V is TRBV19; no reliable D call. The CDR3 has 14 amino acids. CDR1 LNHDA and CDR2 SQIVND come from the germline V gene (reference sequence). V was shortened by 3 bases and J by 0 bases, with 8 bases between the two germline ends. The CDR3 DNA reads as TGTGCCAGTAGTATGACCGGTCCTAACTATGGCTACACCTTC. It yields the protein CASSMTGPNYGYTF.

Here the CDR3 DNA reads TGTGCCAGCAGCCTGCGAGGAGATGAGCAGTTCTTC. This codes for CASSLRGDEQFF. V and J are TRBV7-2 and TRBJ2-1; D gene ambiguous. V was pared by 5 bases and J by 8 bases, with 10 bases between. Germline V gene sequence: CDR1 SGHTA, CDR2 FQGNSA. This CDR3 has 12 residues.

Turning to this clonotype: One end of the junction is discordant with germline, which a read error may explain. This chain connects TRBV7-2 to TRBJ2-7, with D possibly being TRBD2 (6 bases). From germline, CDR1 is SGHTA and CDR2 FQGNSA. This CDR3 has 16 amino acids. CDR3 residues: CASSPVSSAYSYEQYF. The CDR3 DNA follows: TGCGCCAGCAGCCCGGTTTCTAGCGCTTATTCCTACGAGCAGTACTTC.

The gene calls are TRBV20-1 and TRBJ2-7; TRBD1 agrees at 9 bases. The CDR3 length is 16 residues. With V trimmed by 3 bases and J by 0 bases, 9 bases remained unmatched. The germline gives CDR1 DFQATT, CDR2 SNEGSKA (reference sequence). In DNA, the CDR3 is TGCAGTGCTAGTAGTTGGGGACAGGGTTCCTCCTACGAGCAGTACTTC. This gives the protein CSASSWGQGSSYEQYF.

The chain recombines TRBV19 with TRBJ2-7; weak D call: TRBD1 (5 bases). Per germline, CDR1 LNHDA and CDR2 SQIVND (reference sequence). This CDR3 spans 14 amino acids. The V and J ends lost 5 bases and 1 base respectively, with 12 bases between them. Here the CDR3 DNA reads TGTGCCAGTAGTCGTACAGGATTTTCCTACGAGCAGTACTTC. It specifies CASSRTGFSYEQYF.

The rearrangement uses TRBV24-1 and TRBJ2-5; no reliable D call. V lost 0 bases to trimming and J lost 2 bases, with 6 bases between them. The V gene's germline CDR1 is KGHDR and CDR2 SFDVKD. The CDR3 loop spans 14 amino acids. Here the CDR3 DNA reads TGTGCCACCAGTGATTTGTGGCAGCAAGAGACCCAGTACTTC. Translation: CATSDLWQQETQYF.

This sequence joins TRBV5-1 and TRBJ1-2; a weak D match, TRBD1 (5 bases). The CDR3 spans 14 residues. CDR1 is SGHRS and CDR2 is YFSETQ in the germline V gene. V gave up 7 bases and J gave up 3 bases, with 16 bases separating them. CDR3 protein: CASSQGPSDYGYTF. For the CDR3, the DNA is TGCGCCAGCTCCCAGGGACCTAGTGACTATGGCTACACCTTC.

The CDR3 region has the DNA TGTGCCAGCAGCTTAATGGGCCTAGTACTTGGGGCCAACGTCCTGACTTTC. This codes for CASSLMGLVLGANVLTF. This chain connects TRBV7-9 to TRBJ2-6; no definite D call. The CDR3 contains 17 residues. The germline V gene encodes CDR1 SEHNR and CDR2 FQNEAQ (reference sequence). V was trimmed by 2 bases and J by 3 bases, leaving 14 bases between them.

This sequence joins TRBV2 and TRBJ2-3, with a possible D match to TRBD2 (5 bases). Trimming stripped 6 bases from V and 5 bases from J, with 21 bases between. Germline lookup yields CDR1 SNHLY and CDR2 FYNNEI. The CDR3 totals 16 residues. This CDR3 is CASSSSGTGLLDTQYF. CDR3 nucleotide sequence: TGTGCCAGCAGCTCCTCCGGAACCGGACTTTTAGATACGCAGTATTTT.

The chain joins TRBV9 to TRBJ2-2; the D gene is possibly TRBD1 (7 bases). The V gene lost 6 bases and the J gene lost 9 bases, with 27 bases spanning the gap. This CDR3 contains 17 residues. In germline, CDR1 is SGDLS, CDR2 YYNGEE. CDR3 coding DNA: TGTGCCAGCACCTACACAACAGGGGTAGCGGCTCCCCGGGAGCTGTTTTTT. Translating it yields CASTYTTGVAAPRELFF.

This clonotype was counted a single time. A much bigger clone sits one base away, suggesting this may be a read error. CDR3 loop: CAISELTGPEKLFF. The CDR3 nucleotides are TGTGCCATCAGTGAGCTGACAGGTCCCGAAAAACTGTTTTTT. The V gene is TRBV10-3, the J gene TRBJ1-4, with D possibly being TRBD1 (6 bases). The V gene lost 2 bases and the J gene lost 8 bases, with 12 bases spanning the gap. Germline V gene lookup returns CDR1 ENHRY and CDR2 SYGVKD. The CDR3 covers 14 residues.

The CDR3 protein is CASSSADPRSSYNSPLHF. The CDR3 bases are TGTGCCAGCAGTTCGGCCGATCCAAGGAGCTCCTATAATTCACCCCTCCACTTT. V usage is TRBV12-3 or TRBV12-4 and J usage is TRBJ1-6, with D unresolved. V was clipped by 4 bases and J by 0 bases, with 16 bases between them. This CDR3 is 18 amino acids long.

The table lists this clonotype with many counts. V and J are TRBV29-1 and TRBJ2-5; 7 nucleotides align to TRBD2. Germline V gives CDR1 SQVTM, CDR2 ANQGSEA. J gave up 4 bases and V 5 bases, and 10 bases lay outside the gene matches. This CDR3 has 14 amino acids. The CDR3 here is CSVPNGAGSETQYF. CDR3 coding DNA: TGCAGCGTTCCCAACGGAGCGGGGTCAGAGACCCAGTACTTC. Based on the CDR3 plus reference TRBV29-1 and TRBJ2-5, the full variable domain is SAVISQKPSRDICQRGTSLTIQCQVDSQVTMMFWYRQQPGQSLTLIATANQGSEATYESGFVIDKFPISRPNLTFSTLTVSNMSPEDSSIYLCSVPNGAGSETQYFGPGTRLLVL.

V gene TRBV7-2 combines with J gene TRBJ2-5; D perhaps matches TRBD1 (5 bases). This CDR3 contains 14 residues. Trimming took off 6 bases at V and 5 bases at J, with 16 bases between the two ends. Germline CDR1 and CDR2: SGHTA and FQGNSA. The chain's CDR3 is CASRAGKGVETQYF. The CDR3 DNA reads as TGTGCCAGCAGGGCAGGGAAGGGTGTTGAGACCCAGTACTTC.

The chain has TRBV7-3 and TRBJ1-1; TRBD1 might be the D (5 bases). The germline gives CDR1 SGHTA, CDR2 FQGTGA. The CDR3 totals 14 residues. The ends were cut back, 6 bases at V and 2 bases at J, with 13 bases in the middle. The chain's CDR3 is CASSSPGGNTEAFF. As DNA, the CDR3 is TGTGCCAGCAGTTCCCCGGGGGGTAACACTGAAGCTTTCTTT.

This clonotype was observed at least ten times. The V call is TRBV7-9, the J call TRBJ2-5; D gene uncertain. CDR3 length: 14 residues. Germline V CDR1 and CDR2: SEHNR, FQNEAQ (reference sequence). Trimming took 7 bases from V and 4 from J, leaving 16 bases between them. The CDR3 loop reads CASNYPSERETQYF. The CDR3, as DNA: TGTGCCAGCAATTACCCCAGCGAACGAGAGACCCAGTACTTC.

In its sample, this clonotype was seen once. The chain couples TRBV2 to TRBJ1-2; D is possibly TRBD1 (5 bases). This CDR3 contains 13 residues. Between the trimmed V and J ends, which lost 6 bases and 6 bases, there was a span of 14 bases. Germline lookup yields CDR1 SNHLY and CDR2 FYNNEI. DNA for the CDR3: TGTGCCAGCAGCCAACAGTTAGGGGATGGCTACACCTTC. Encoded protein: CASSQQLGDGYTF.

The chain joins TRBV18 to TRBJ2-2; either TRBD1 or TRBD2 may supply D (5 bases each). The CDR3 is 15 residues long. The germline V gene encodes CDR1 KGHSH and CDR2 LQKENI. Trimming took 6 bases from V and 6 from J, leaving 17 bases between them. The chain's CDR3 is CASSHSRGEAGELFF. CDR3 in DNA: TGTGCCAGCTCGCACAGTCGGGGCGAGGCCGGGGAGCTGTTTTTT.

This rearrangement joins TRBV4-1 to TRBJ1-5; maybe TRBD1 (5 bases). Trimming removed 4 bases from V and 5 bases from J, with 18 bases in between. This CDR3 spans 16 amino acids. Germline CDR1 reads MGHRA; CDR2 reads YSYEKL. Here the CDR3 DNA reads TGCGCCAGCAGCCCCGGGCGCTGGGCGGGGCATCAGCCCCAGCATTTT. It specifies CASSPGRWAGHQPQHF.

As for this clonotype: At one end, the junction sequence differs from germline, possibly due to a read error. The rearrangement joins TRBV29-1 to TRBJ1-2; a possible D gene is TRBD1 (5 bases). Germline CDR1 SQVTM, CDR2 ANQGSEA. The CDR3 spans 13 residues. The CDR3: CSVELGTAAHYIF. The CDR3, as DNA: TGCAGCGTTGAATTGGGGACGGCAGCTCACTACATCTTC. Combining the CDR3 with reference TRBV29-1 and TRBJ1-2 gives the whole variable domain SAVISQKPSRDICQRGTSLTIQCQVDSQVTMMFWYRQQPGQSLTLIATANQGSEATYESGFVIDKFPISRPNLTFSTLTVSNMSPEDSSIYLCSVELGTAAHYIFGSGTRLTVV.

This clonotype was found a few times. V and J are TRBV13 and TRBJ2-7, with 7 bases aligning to TRBD1. V gave up 1 base and J gave up 1 base; unmatched junction bases: 1. CDR3 length: 14 amino acids. Germline CDR1 reads PRHDT; CDR2 reads FYEKMQ (reference sequence). CDR3 residues: CASSLVDRSYEQYF. In DNA, the CDR3 is TGTGCCAGCAGCTTAGTGGACAGGTCCTACGAGCAGTACTTC.

This clonotype has more than one count but fewer than ten. The chain recombines TRBV5-5 with TRBJ1-2; tentatively, D is TRBD1 (5 bases). V was pared by 0 bases and J by 5 bases, with 14 bases between. Germline V lookup: CDR1 SGHKS, CDR2 YYEKEE (reference sequence). This CDR3 is built from 15 residues. The CDR3 nucleotides read TGTGCCAGCAGCTTGGGGCCGGCGGGGCTGTATGGCTACACCTTC. The encoded protein is CASSLGPAGLYGYTF. Together with reference TRBV5-5 and TRBJ1-2, the CDR3 gives the full variable domain: DAGVTQSPTHLIKTRGQQVTLRCSPISGHKSVSWYQQVLGQGPQFIFQYYEKEERGRGNFPDRFSARQFPNYSSELNVNALLLGDSALYLCASSLGPAGLYGYTFGSGTRLTVV.

The chain carries TRBV19 and TRBJ2-7; 14 bases are shared with TRBD2. V lost 9 bases and J lost 5; bases outside the gene matches: 6. From germline, CDR1 is LNHDA and CDR2 SQIVND (reference sequence). This CDR3 is built from 14 residues. Here the CDR3 reads CASGTSGSSHEQYF. The CDR3 DNA reads TGTGCCAGCGGGACTAGCGGGAGTTCCCACGAGCAGTACTTC.